The present entry profiles one TCR beta chain with its context. The antigen remains undetermined. The data are from a study of a mutant IDH1 vaccine in newly diagnosed glioma. Across the whole study: Vaccines were first given 4-6 weeks after radiotherapy alone, or with temozolomide cycles. Radiotherapy, temozolomide, or both had been given previously, and both were given to most.

This sample's time point: week 11, during vaccination. Vaccinated patients received 300 ug of mutant IDH1 20-mer peptide per dose, with topical imiquimod. TCRdb's copy holds only in-frame clones and misses some; the assay was immunoSEQ multiplex PCR. The top ten clones hold around 0.61% of a sample with 95,000 to 120,000 clones, 90% of them seen once. The CDR3 is made up of 13 amino acids. In germline, CDR1 is MNHEY, CDR2 SVGAGI. V was clipped by 4 bases and J by 5 bases; unmatched bases: 2. The sequence was obtained from a woman in her fifties or sixties with glioma. Sequenced material: PBMCs, taken from a glioma patient whose treatment included an IDH1 peptide vaccine. V usage is TRBV6-5 and J usage is TRBJ2-1, with TRBD2 matching 7 bases. The CDR3 DNA reads TGTGCCAGCAGTTTGGGAGGGGACAATGAGCAGTTCTTC. It specifies CASSLGGDNEQFF.